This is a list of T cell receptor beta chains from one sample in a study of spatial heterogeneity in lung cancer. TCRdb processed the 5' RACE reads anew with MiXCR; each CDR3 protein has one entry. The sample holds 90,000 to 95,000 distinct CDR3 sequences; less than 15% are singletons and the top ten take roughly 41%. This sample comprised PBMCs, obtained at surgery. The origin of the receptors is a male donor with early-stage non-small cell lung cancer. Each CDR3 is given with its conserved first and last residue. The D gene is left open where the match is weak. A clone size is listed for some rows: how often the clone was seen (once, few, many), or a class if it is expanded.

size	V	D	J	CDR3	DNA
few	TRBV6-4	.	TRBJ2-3	CASSRDGRSDTQYF	TGTGCCAGCAGCCGGGACGGAAGATCAGATACGCAGTATTTT
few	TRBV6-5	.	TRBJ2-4	CASSYSGGSDGNIQYF	TGTGCCAGCAGTTACTCTGGCGGATCGGACGGAAACATTCAGTACTTC
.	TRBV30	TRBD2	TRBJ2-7	CAWNRAQGGPEQYF	TGTGCCTGGAACCGGGCTCAGGGAGGGCCCGAGCAGTACTTC
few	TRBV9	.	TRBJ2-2	CASSVGSPGRTGELFF	TGTGCCAGCAGCGTAGGATCGCCAGGGAGAACCGGGGAGCTGTTTTTT
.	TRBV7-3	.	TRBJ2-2	CASSLTGPTGELFF	TGTGCCAGCAGCTTAACGGGGCCAACCGGGGAGCTGTTTTTT
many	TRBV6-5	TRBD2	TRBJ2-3	CASKPGLASDTQYF	TGTGCCAGCAAACCGGGACTAGCCTCAGATACGCAGTATTTT
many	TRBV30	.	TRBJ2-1	CAWSVLGLEYNEQFF	TGTGCCTGGAGTGTCTTGGGACTGGAGTACAATGAGCAGTTCTTC
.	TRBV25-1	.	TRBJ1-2	CASSERMYGYTF	TGTGCCAGCAGTGAGAGGATGTATGGCTACACCTTC
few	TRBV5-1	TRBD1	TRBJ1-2	CASSLEGGTAYGYTF	TGCGCCAGCAGCTTGGAGGGTGGGACAGCATATGGCTACACCTTC
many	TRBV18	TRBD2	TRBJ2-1	CASSPLAGGTYNEQFF	TGTGCCAGCTCACCACTAGCGGGGGGTACCTACAATGAGCAGTTCTTC
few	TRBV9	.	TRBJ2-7	CASSVGSGTYEQYF	TGTGCCAGCAGCGTAGGGTCAGGGACCTACGAGCAGTACTTC
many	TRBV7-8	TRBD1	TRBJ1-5	CASSSGTGGNQPQHF	TGTGCCAGCAGCTCAGGGACAGGGGGCAATCAGCCCCAGCATTTT
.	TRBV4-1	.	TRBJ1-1	CASGGRWGMNTEAFF	TGCGCCAGCGGGGGGCGGTGGGGAATGAACACTGAAGCTTTCTTT
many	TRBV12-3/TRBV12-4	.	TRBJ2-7	CASSPDRYKAYEQYF	TGTGCCAGCAGTCCGGACAGATACAAAGCCTACGAGCAGTACTTC
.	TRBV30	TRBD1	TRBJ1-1	CAWSVNRGNTEAFF	TGTGCCTGGAGTGTAAACAGGGGGAACACTGAAGCTTTCTTT
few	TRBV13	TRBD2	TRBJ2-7	CASSLALAGVLREQYF	TGTGCCAGCAGCTTAGCCCTAGCGGGAGTACTGAGAGAGCAGTACTTC
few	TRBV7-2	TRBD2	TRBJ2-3	CASSATSGGYTQYF	TGTGCCAGCAGCGCCACTAGCGGGGGCTATACGCAGTATTTT
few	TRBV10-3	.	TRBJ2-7	CAISEAASVYEQYF	TGTGCCATCAGTGAGGCCGCCTCGGTCTACGAGCAGTACTTC
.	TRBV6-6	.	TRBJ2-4	CASTLYGGLNIQYF	TGTGCCAGCACCCTCTACGGGGGCCTAAACATTCAGTACTTC
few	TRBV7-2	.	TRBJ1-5	CASSLFNQPQHF	TGTGCCAGCAGCCTATTTAATCAGCCCCAGCATTTT
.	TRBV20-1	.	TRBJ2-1	CSAVDRLNNEQFF	TGCAGTGCCGTAGACAGGTTGAACAATGAGCAGTTCTTC
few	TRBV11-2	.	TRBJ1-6	CASSLNADNNSPLHF	TGTGCCAGCAGCTTAAACGCAGATAATAATTCACCCCTCCACTTT
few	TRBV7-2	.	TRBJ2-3	CASSLDTGTQYF	TGTGCCAGCAGCCTAGACACGGGGACGCAGTATTTT
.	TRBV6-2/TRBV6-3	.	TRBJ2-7	CASSYFSGVRNEQYF	TGTGCCAGCAGTTACTTCTCGGGGGTAAGAAACGAGCAGTACTTC
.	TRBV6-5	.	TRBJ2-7	CASRNGYEQYF	TGTGCCAGCAGAAATGGATACGAGCAGTACTTC